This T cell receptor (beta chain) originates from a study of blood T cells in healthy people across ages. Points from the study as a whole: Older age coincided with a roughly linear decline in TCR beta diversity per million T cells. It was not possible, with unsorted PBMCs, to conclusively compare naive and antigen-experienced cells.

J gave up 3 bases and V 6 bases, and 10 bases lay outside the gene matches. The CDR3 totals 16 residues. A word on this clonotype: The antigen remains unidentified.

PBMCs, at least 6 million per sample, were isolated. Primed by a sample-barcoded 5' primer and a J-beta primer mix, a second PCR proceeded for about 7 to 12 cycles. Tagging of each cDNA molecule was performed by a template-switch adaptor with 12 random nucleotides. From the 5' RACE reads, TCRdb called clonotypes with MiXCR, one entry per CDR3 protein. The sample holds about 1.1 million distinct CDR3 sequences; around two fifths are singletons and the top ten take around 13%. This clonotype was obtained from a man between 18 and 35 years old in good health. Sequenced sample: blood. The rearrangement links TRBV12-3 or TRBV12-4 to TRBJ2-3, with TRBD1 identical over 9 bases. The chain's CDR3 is CASSQQGANPTDTQYF. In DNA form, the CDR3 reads TGTGCCAGCAGCCAACAGGGGGCGAATCCGACAGATACGCAGTATTTT.